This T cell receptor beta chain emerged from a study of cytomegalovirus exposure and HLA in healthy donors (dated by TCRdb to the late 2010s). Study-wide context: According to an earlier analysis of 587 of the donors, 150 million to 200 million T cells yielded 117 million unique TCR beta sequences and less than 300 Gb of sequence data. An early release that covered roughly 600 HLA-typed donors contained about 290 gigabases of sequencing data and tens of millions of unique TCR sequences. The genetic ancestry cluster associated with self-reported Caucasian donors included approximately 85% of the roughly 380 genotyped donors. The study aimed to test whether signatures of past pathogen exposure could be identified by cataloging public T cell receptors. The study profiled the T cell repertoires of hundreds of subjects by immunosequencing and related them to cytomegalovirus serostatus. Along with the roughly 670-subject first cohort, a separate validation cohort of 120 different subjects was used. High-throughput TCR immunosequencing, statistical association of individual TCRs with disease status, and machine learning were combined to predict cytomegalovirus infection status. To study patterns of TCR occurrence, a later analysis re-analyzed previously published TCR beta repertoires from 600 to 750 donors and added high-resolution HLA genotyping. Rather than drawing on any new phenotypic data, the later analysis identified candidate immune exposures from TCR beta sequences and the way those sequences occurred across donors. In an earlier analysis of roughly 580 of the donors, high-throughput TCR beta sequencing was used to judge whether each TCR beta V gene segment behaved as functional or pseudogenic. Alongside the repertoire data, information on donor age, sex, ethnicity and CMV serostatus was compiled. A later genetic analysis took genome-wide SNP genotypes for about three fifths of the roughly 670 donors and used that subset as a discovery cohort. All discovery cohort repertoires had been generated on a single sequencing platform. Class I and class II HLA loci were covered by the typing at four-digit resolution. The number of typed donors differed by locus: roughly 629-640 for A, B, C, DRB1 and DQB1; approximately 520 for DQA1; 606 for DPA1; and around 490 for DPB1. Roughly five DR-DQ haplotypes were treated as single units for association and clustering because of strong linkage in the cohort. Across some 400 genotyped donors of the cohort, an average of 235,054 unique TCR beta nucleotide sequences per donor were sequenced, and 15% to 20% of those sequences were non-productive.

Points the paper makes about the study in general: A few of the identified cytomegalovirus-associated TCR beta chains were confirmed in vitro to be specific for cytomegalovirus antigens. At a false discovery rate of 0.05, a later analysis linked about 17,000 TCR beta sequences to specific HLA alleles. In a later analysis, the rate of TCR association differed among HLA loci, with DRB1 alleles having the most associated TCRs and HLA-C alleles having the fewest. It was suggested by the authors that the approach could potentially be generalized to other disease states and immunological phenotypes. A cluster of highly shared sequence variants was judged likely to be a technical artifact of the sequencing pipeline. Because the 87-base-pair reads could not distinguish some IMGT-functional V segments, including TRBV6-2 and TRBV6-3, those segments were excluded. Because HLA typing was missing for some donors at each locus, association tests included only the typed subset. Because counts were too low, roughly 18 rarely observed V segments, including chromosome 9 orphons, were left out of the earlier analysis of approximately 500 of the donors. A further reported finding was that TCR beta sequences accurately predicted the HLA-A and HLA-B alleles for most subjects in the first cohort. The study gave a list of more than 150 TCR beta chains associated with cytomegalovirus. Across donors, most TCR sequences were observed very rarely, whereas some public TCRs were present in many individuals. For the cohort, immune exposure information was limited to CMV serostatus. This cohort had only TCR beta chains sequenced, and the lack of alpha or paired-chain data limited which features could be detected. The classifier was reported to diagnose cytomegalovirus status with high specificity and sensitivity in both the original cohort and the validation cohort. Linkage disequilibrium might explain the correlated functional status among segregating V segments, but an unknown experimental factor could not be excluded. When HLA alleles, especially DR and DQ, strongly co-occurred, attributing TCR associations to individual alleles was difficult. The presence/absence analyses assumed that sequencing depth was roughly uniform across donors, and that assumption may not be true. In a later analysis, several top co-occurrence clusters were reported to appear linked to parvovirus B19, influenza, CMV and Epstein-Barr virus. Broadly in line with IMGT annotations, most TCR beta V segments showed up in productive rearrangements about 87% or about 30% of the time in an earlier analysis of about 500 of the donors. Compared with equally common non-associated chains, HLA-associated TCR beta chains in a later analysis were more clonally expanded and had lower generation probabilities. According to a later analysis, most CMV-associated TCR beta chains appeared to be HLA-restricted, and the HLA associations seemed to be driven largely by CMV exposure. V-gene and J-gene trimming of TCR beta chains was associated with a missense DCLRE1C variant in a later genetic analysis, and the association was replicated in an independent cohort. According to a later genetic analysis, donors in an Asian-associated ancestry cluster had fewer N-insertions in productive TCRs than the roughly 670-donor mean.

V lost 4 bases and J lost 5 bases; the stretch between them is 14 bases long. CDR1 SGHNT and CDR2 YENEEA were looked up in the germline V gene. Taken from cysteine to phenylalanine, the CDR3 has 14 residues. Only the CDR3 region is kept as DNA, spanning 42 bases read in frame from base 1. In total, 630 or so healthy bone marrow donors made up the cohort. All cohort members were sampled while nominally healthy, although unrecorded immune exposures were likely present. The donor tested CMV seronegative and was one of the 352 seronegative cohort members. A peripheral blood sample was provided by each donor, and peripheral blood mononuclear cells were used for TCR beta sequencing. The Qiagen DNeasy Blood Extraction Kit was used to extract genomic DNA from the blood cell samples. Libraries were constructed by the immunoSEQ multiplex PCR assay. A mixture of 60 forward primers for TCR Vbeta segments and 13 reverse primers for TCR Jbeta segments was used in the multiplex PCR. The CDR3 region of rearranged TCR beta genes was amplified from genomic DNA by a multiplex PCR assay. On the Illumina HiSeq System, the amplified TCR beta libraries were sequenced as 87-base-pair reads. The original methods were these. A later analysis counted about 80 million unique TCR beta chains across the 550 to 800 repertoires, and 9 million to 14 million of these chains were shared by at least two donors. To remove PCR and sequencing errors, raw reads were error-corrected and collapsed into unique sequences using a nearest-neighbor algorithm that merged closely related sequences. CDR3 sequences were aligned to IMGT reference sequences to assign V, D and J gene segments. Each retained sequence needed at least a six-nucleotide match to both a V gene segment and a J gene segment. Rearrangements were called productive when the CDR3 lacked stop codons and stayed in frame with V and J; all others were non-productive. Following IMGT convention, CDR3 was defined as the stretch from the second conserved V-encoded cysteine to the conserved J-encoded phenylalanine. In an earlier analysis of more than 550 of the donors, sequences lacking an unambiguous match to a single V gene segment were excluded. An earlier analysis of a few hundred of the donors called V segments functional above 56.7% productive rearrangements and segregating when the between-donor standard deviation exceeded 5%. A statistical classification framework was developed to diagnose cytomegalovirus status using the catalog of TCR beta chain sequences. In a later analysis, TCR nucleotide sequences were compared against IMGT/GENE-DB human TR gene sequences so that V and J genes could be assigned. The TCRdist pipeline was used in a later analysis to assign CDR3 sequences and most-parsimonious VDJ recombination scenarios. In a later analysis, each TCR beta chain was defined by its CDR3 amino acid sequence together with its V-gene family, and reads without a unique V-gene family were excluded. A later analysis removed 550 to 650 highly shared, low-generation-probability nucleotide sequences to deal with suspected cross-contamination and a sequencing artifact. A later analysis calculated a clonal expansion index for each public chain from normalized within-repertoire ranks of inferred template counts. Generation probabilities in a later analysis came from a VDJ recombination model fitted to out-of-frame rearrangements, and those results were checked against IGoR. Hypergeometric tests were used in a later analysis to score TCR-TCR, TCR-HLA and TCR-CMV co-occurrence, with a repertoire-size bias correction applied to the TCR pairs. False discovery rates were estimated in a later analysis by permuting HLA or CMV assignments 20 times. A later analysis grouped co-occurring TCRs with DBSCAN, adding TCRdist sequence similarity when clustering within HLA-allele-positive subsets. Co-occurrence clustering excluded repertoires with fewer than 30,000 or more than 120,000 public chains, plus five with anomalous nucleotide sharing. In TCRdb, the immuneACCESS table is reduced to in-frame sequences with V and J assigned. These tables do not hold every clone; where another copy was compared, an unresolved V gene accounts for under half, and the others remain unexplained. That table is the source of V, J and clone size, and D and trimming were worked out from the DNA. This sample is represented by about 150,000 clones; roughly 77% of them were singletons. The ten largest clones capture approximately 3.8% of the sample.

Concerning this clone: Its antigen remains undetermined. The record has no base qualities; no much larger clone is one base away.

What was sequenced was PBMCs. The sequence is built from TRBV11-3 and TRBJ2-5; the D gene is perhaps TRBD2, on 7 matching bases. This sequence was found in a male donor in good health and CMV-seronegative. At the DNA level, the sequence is TGTGCCAGCAGCTCATATGAGGGGGGGGAGACCCAGTACTTC. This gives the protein CASSSYEGGETQYF.